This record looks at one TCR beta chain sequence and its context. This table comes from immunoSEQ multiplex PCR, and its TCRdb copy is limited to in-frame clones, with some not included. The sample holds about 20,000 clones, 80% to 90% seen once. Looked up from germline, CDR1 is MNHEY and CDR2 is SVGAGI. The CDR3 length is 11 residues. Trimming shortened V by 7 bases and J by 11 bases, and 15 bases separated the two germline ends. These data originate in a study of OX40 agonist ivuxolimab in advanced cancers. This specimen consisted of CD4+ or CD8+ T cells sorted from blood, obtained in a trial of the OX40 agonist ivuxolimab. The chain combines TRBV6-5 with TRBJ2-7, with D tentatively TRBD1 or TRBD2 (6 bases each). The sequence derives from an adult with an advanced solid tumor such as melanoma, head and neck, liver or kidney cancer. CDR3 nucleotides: TGTGCCAGCAAGTTAGGGGGGCAGGAGTACTTC. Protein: CASKLGGQEYF.